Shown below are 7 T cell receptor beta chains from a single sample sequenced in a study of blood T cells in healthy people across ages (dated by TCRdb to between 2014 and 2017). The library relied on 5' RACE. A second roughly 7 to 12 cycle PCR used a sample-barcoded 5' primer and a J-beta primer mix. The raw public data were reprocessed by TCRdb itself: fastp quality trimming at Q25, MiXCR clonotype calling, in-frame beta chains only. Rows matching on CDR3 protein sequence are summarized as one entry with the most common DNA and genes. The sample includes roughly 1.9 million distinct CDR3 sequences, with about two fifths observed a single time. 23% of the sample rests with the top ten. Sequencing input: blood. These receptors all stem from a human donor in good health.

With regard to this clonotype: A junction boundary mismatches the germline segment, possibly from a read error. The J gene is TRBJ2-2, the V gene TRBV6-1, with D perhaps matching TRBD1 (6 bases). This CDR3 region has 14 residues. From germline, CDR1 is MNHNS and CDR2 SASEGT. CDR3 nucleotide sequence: TGTGCCAGCGGCTGGACAGCGAACACCGGGAAGCTGTTTTTT. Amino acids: CASGWTANTGKLFF.

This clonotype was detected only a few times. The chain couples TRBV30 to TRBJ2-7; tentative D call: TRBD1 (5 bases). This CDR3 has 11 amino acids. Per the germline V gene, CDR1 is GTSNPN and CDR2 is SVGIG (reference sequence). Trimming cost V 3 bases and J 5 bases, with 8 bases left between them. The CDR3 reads CAWRGRDEQYF. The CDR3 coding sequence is TGTGCCTGGAGGGGCAGGGACGAGCAGTACTTC.

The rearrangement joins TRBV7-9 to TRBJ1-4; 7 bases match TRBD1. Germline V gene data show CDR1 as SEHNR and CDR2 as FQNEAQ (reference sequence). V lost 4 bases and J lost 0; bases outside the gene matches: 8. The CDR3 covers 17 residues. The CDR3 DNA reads TGTGCCAGCAGCTACTGGACAGGCGACTCAACTAATGAAAAACTGTTTTTT. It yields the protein CASSYWTGDSTNEKLFF.

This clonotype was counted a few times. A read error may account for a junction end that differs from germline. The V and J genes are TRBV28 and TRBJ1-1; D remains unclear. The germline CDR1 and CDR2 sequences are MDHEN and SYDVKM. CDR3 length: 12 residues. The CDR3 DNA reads TGTGCCAGTATCACACCGAACAGTGAAGCTTTCTTT. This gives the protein CASITPNSEAFF.

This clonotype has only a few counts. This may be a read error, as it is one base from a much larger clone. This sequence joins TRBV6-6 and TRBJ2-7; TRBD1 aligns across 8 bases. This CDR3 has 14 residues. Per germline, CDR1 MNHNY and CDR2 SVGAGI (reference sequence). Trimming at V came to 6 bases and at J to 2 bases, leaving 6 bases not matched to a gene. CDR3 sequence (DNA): TGTGCCAGCAGCCGACCGGACAGGGCCTACGAGCAGTACTTC. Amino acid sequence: CASSRPDRAYEQYF.

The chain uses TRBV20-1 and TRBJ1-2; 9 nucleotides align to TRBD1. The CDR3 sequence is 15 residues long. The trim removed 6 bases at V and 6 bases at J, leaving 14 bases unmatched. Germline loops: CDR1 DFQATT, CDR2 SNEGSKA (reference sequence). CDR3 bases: TGCAGTGCCACTCCGGGGACAGGGAACATAGATGGCTACACCTTC. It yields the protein CSATPGTGNIDGYTF.

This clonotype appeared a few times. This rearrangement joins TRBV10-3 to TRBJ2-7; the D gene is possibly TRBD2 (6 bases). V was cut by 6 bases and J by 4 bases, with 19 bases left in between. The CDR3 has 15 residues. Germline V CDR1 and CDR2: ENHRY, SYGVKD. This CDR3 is CAISSSGIQVYEQYF. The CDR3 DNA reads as TGTGCCATCAGCAGTAGCGGCATCCAGGTGTACGAGCAGTACTTC.